Following are 20 T cell receptor beta chains from one sample sequenced in a study of blood T cell repertoires in COVID-19. Clones were sequenced by immunoSEQ multiplex PCR, and TCRdb holds only the in-frame ones, with some missing. The sample carries approximately 360,000 clones, roughly 90% recorded once. Material: peripheral blood. These receptors were obtained from a man in his forties with acute or convalescent COVID-19.

The CDR3 is CASSSTGNTEAFF. Here the CDR3 DNA reads TGTGCCAGCAGTTCGACAGGGAACACTGAAGCTTTCTTT. The chain uses TRBV27 and TRBJ1-1; weak D call: TRBD1 (6 bases). Germline V CDR1 and CDR2: MNHEY, SMNVEV (reference sequence). The V gene lost 4 bases and the J gene lost 1 base, with 7 bases spanning the gap. The CDR3 is made up of 13 amino acids.

The chain has TRBV19 and TRBJ1-5, with TRBD1 identical over 7 bases. The trim removed 6 bases at V and 7 bases at J, leaving 6 bases unmatched. Germline CDR1 and CDR2: LNHDA and SQIVND (reference sequence). There are 13 residues in the CDR3. CDR3 nucleotide sequence: TGTGCCAGTAGAGAGACAGGGAGACAGCCCCAGCATTTT. Translating it yields CASRETGRQPQHF.

The rearrangement uses TRBV9 and TRBJ1-2, with D tentatively TRBD1 (5 bases). Looked up from germline, CDR1 is SGDLS and CDR2 is YYNGEE. V gave up 4 bases and J gave up 2 bases, with 12 bases separating them. CDR3 size: 14 residues. CDR3 sequence: CASSPPQANYGYTF. DNA of the CDR3: TGTGCCAGCAGCCCCCCACAGGCAAACTATGGCTACACCTTC.

J is TRBJ2-7 and V is TRBV19, with a weak D call TRBD1 (5 bases). This CDR3 is 13 amino acids long. The germline V and J ends were trimmed by 3 bases and 4 bases, with 10 bases remaining between them. Looked up from germline, CDR1 is LNHDA and CDR2 is SQIVND (reference sequence). The CDR3 region is CASSITGKYEQYF. The CDR3 DNA is TGTGCCAGTAGTATCACAGGCAAGTACGAGCAGTACTTC.

The rearrangement links TRBV5-1 to TRBJ1-1, with 10 bases fitting TRBD1. Germline loops: CDR1 SGHRS, CDR2 YFSETQ. V lost 4 bases and J lost 4; bases outside the gene matches: 4. The CDR3 sequence is 14 residues long. DNA for the CDR3: TGCGCCAGCAGCCCTGGACAGGGGGGCACTGAAGCTTTCTTT. Translated: CASSPGQGGTEAFF.

V usage is TRBV29-1 and J usage is TRBJ2-5; 9 bases map to TRBD2. Per germline, CDR1 SQVTM and CDR2 ANQGSEA. This CDR3 has 16 residues. V was clipped by 3 bases and J by 5 bases; unmatched bases: 13. The CDR3 DNA follows: TGCAGCGTTGAGCGCGGTAGCGGGAGCAGTGGGGAGACCCAGTACTTC. This sequence encodes CSVERGSGSSGETQYF.

This chain joins TRBV4-3 and TRBJ2-1; 7 bases agree with TRBD2. V lost 3 bases to trimming and J lost 3 bases; unmatched junction nucleotides: 5. The CDR3 has 15 residues. Germline CDR1 is LGHNA and CDR2 is YSLEER. CDR3 sequence (DNA): TGCGCCAGCAGCCATCTCAGGACTAGCTACAATGAGCAGTTCTTC. This codes for CASSHLRTSYNEQFF.

With respect to this clone: This specimen includes other DNA sequences encoding the same CDR3. The CDR3, as DNA: TGTGCCAGCAGTCTGACAGGGGTTCATGGCTACACCTTC. Protein product: CASSLTGVHGYTF. This chain links TRBV6-5 with TRBJ1-2, with 8 bases that match TRBD1. CDR1 and CDR2 from the germline V gene are MNHEY and SVGAGI. CDR3 length: 13 residues. With 5 bases clipped from V and 6 bases from J, the junction kept 5 bases outside the gene matches.

This chain connects TRBV29-1 to TRBJ2-1, with 8 bases aligning to TRBD1. This CDR3 has 17 amino acids. CDR1 is SQVTM and CDR2 is ANQGSEA in the germline V gene. Germline trimming cut 0 bases from V and 3 bases from J; bases unmatched to any gene: 10. The CDR3 nucleotides read TGCAGCGTTGAAGATTTCGCCCCCAGGGGGCGCTACAATGAGCAGTTCTTC. It translates to CSVEDFAPRGRYNEQFF.

The V and J genes are TRBV27 and TRBJ2-3; 14 bases map to TRBD2. This CDR3 has 17 amino acids. V was pared by 0 bases and J by 4 bases, with 3 bases of the junction left unmatched. Looked up from germline, CDR1 is MNHEY and CDR2 is SMNVEV (reference sequence). The CDR3 coding sequence is TGTGCCAGCAGTTTATCGACTAGCGGGAGGGCCCCAGATACGCAGTATTTT. This sequence encodes CASSLSTSGRAPDTQYF.

This clone was seen once. The chain combines TRBV11-1 with TRBJ2-7, with 11 bases aligning to TRBD1. This CDR3 spans 15 amino acids. The V and J ends lost 6 bases and 2 bases, in that order; junction bases with no gene match: 6. CDR1 and CDR2 (germline): SGHAT, FQDESV (reference sequence). In DNA, the CDR3 is TGTGCCAGCAGTTTACCGGGACAGGGGGCCTACGAGCAGTACTTC. Translating it yields CASSLPGQGAYEQYF. Based on the CDR3 plus reference TRBV11-1 and TRBJ2-7, the full variable domain is EAEVAQSPRYKITEKSQAVAFWCDPISGHATLYWYRQILGQGPELLVQFQDESVVDDSQLPKDRFSAERLKGVDSTLKIQPAELGDSAMYLCASSLPGQGAYEQYFGPGTRLTVT.

The chain uses TRBV6-2 or TRBV6-3 and TRBJ2-7; 9 bases are shared with TRBD2. The V segment lost 0 bases and the J segment 0 bases; nucleotides outside the gene matches: 9. This CDR3 comprises 18 residues. Germline assignment: CDR1 MNHEY and CDR2 SVGEGT. CDR3 in amino acids: CASSYSISGRNPSYEQYF. CDR3 nucleotides: TGTGCCAGCAGTTACTCTATTAGCGGGAGAAATCCCTCCTACGAGCAGTACTTC.

The V call is TRBV28, the J call TRBJ2-7; D perhaps matches TRBD2 (5 bases). CDR3 length: 16 amino acids. The germline CDR1 and CDR2 sequences are MDHEN and SYDVKM. V was clipped by 7 bases and J by 5 bases, with 24 bases between them. The CDR3 protein is CASTPPEGVRPNEQYF. The CDR3 nucleotides are TGTGCCAGCACCCCTCCTGAGGGAGTGAGGCCAAACGAGCAGTACTTC.

This clone was detected a few times. The chain recombines TRBV19 with TRBJ1-1; 10 nucleotides match TRBD1. V shed 5 bases and J 5 bases; nucleotides not matched to a gene: 5. The germline V gene has CDR1 LNHDA and CDR2 SQIVND (reference sequence). The CDR3 extends over 14 amino acids. For the CDR3, the DNA is TGTGCCAGTAGTCCCTGGGACAGGGGTACTGAAGCTTTCTTT. This gives the protein CASSPWDRGTEAFF.

The CDR3 nucleotides are TGTGCCAGCACCCTCGGACTAGCGAGTGATGAGCAGTTCTTC. Its translation is CASTLGLASDEQFF. This sequence joins TRBV5-4 and TRBJ2-1; 9 bases are a match to TRBD2. This CDR3 is 14 amino acids long. The V and J ends lost 6 bases and 8 bases, in that order; junction bases with no gene match: 9. In germline, CDR1 is SGHNT, CDR2 YYREEE (reference sequence).

The rearrangement links TRBV18 to TRBJ2-1; perhaps TRBD1 as D (6 bases). The CDR3 is made up of 16 amino acids. Germline V gene lookup returns CDR1 KGHSH and CDR2 LQKENI. V dropped 0 bases and J dropped 3 bases, with 12 bases sitting between them. In nucleotides, the CDR3 is TGTGCCAGCTCACCACCCCGGGACACATTCTACAATGAGCAGTTCTTC. This sequence encodes CASSPPRDTFYNEQFF.

The chain has TRBV7-8 and TRBJ2-7; TRBD1 aligns across 8 bases. The CDR3 is made up of 18 amino acids. From germline, CDR1 is SGHVS and CDR2 FQNEAQ. V dropped 5 bases and J dropped 0; count of bases not matched to a gene: 15. The CDR3 DNA reads as TGTGCCAGCAGCCTAAGGACAGGGACAAAGGCTCGCTCCTACGAGCAGTACTTC. Encoded protein: CASSLRTGTKARSYEQYF.

The gene calls are TRBV11-2 and TRBJ1-1; TRBD1 agrees at 7 bases. The CDR3 spans 15 residues. The J segment lost 1 base and the V segment lost 5 bases, leaving 7 bases of the junction unmatched. Germline V gene sequence: CDR1 SGHAT, CDR2 FQNNGV. Here the CDR3 reads CASSPQGQRNTEAFF. DNA for the CDR3: TGTGCCAGCAGCCCCCAGGGACAGCGGAACACTGAAGCTTTCTTT.

This chain connects TRBV4-1 to TRBJ2-1; 10 bases agree with TRBD2. CDR1 is MGHRA and CDR2 is YSYEKL in the germline V gene. Losses at the gene ends were 4 bases for V and 4 bases for J; bases not matched to a gene: 13. The CDR3 spans 18 residues. The CDR3 spells CASSPGGLAGAFYNEQFF. DNA for the CDR3: TGCGCCAGCAGCCCAGGCGGGCTAGCGGGGGCGTTTTACAATGAGCAGTTCTTC.

This clone has only one observation. This rearrangement joins TRBV5-1 to TRBJ2-7; perhaps TRBD1 as D (5 bases). Germline values: CDR1 SGHRS, CDR2 YFSETQ. V lost 7 bases, J lost 4 bases, and 30 bases lay in between. The length of the CDR3 is 18 residues. The CDR3 region is CASGAPAAWSSVSYEQYF. CDR3 sequence (DNA): TGCGCCAGCGGGGCGCCAGCAGCTTGGTCTTCGGTTTCATACGAGCAGTACTTC.